This T cell receptor beta chain was identified in a study of tumor-infiltrating lymphocytes in primary liver carcinoma. On the study more broadly: Each of the samples returned roughly 3.65 to 7.5 million productive TCRbeta reads (a yield similar across tissue types).

Using a constant-region primer together with ProtoScript II reverse transcriptase, TCR beta cDNA was made from around 500 ng of total RNA. Each TCR beta library was derived from three nested multiplex PCR rounds that employed slightly modified ARM-PCR. A C-beta reverse primer was combined with TRBV1-TRBV30 forward primers in the first two PCR rounds, and each round had ten to eleven cycles. A single record per CDR3 protein comes from TCRdb applying MiXCR to the multiplex PCR reads. The repertoire consists of about 190,000 distinct CDR3 sequences, with about 85% occurring once and the leading ten covering 15% to 20%. This clonotype was seen once. Its antigen is undetermined. The germline gene is not matched at one end of the junction; a read error may be the cause. Investigators took RNA and DNA out together from 20-30 mg of unsorted bulk tissue. All tumor samples contained more than 90% viable tumor cells.

This CDR3 spans 13 amino acids. Study-wide findings and caveats: Detection in all five tumor regions applied to only about 7.5-24% of top clones.

The rearrangement joins TRBV12-3 or TRBV12-4 to TRBJ2-7; D is unresolved. This TCR derives from a man aged 40-50 years with primary liver carcinoma and hepatitis B virus infection. Sequenced sample: tumor tissue from primary liver carcinoma. CDR3 bases: TGTGCCAGCAGTTTGTTGGGTATCCACGAGCACTACTTC. Amino acids: CASSLLGIHEHYF.